This is a list of T cell receptor beta chains from one sample in a study of early T cells in non-severe SARS-CoV-2 infection. TCRdb passed the 5' RACE reads through MiXCR, listing each CDR3 protein once. The profile shows tens of thousands of distinct CDR3 sequences, 11% of them singletons. The sequencing used whole blood, collected at baseline. Source of these receptors: an adult who was a healthcare worker with PCR-confirmed SARS-CoV-2 infection or an uninfected control (not recorded which). Both conserved end residues are part of each CDR3. A D gene is named only where the DNA matches it firmly. A clone size is listed for some rows: how often the clone was seen (once, few, many), or a class if it is expanded.

TRBV5-6	TRBJ1-2	NA	NA	CASSHPSYGYTF	TGTGCCAGCAGTCATCCGTCCTATGGCTACACCTTC
TRBV20-1	TRBJ2-5	NA	TRBD1	CSARNSSGGRETQYF	TGCAGTGCTAGAAACAGCTCAGGGGGCCGAGAGACCCAGTACTTC
TRBV6-5	TRBJ1-5	NA	NA	CASRADRTNQPQHF	TGTGCCAGCAGGGCCGACAGGACCAATCAGCCCCAGCATTTT
TRBV7-9	TRBJ2-7	many	NA	CASSLAGGVYEQYF	TGTGCCAGCAGCTTAGCTGGAGGGGTCTACGAGCAGTACTTC
TRBV5-6	TRBJ1-5	many	TRBD1	CASSLGTVNQPQHF	TGTGCCAGCAGCCTGGGGACAGTCAATCAGCCCCAGCATTTT
TRBV7-2	TRBJ2-1	many	NA	CASSAAGRVPYNEQFF	TGTGCCAGCAGCGCAGCCGGCAGGGTCCCCTACAATGAGCAGTTCTTC
TRBV16	TRBJ1-1	NA	NA	CASSGVDSYTEAFF	TGTGCCAGCAGCGGCGTGGACAGTTACACTGAAGCTTTCTTT
TRBV3-1	TRBJ2-1	NA	TRBD1	CASSQEATGQGGNEQFF	TGTGCCAGCAGCCAAGAAGCCACTGGACAGGGGGGCAATGAGCAGTTCTTC
TRBV12-3/TRBV12-4	TRBJ1-5	few	NA	CASSSRLRPQHF	TGTGCCAGCAGTTCCCGACTGCGACCCCAGCATTTT
TRBV25-1	TRBJ2-5	NA	NA	CASSEGVSLEETQYF	TGTGCCAGCAGTGAAGGGGTTAGCTTAGAAGAGACCCAGTACTTC
TRBV4-3	TRBJ1-2	few	NA	CASSPSGSNYGYTF	TGCGCCAGCAGTCCCTCCGGCAGCAACTATGGCTACACCTTC
TRBV20-1	TRBJ1-5	many	NA	CSASGVAGPQHF	TGCAGTGCGTCAGGGGTCGCGGGGCCCCAGCATTTT
TRBV7-9	TRBJ1-1	many	TRBD1	CASSQGQGNTEAFF	TGTGCCAGCAGCCAAGGACAGGGTAACACTGAAGCTTTCTTT
TRBV4-3	TRBJ2-5	NA	NA	CASSQDRTFQETQYF	TGCGCCAGCAGCCAAGACAGGACGTTTCAAGAGACCCAGTACTTC
TRBV6-2/TRBV6-3	TRBJ2-7	few	TRBD1	CASSYSGQVSYEQYF	TGTGCCAGCAGTTACTCCGGACAGGTTTCCTACGAGCAGTACTTC
TRBV3-1	TRBJ2-7	NA	NA	CASSPGLQGYEQYF	TGTGCCAGCAGCCCAGGATTACAGGGCTACGAGCAGTACTTC
TRBV30	TRBJ2-7	NA	NA	CAWSDPGHALEQYF	TGTGCCTGGAGTGACCCGGGACACGCGCTCGAGCAGTACTTC
TRBV6-5	TRBJ1-2	few	TRBD1	CASSYRDRNYGYTF	TGTGCCAGCAGTTACAGGGACAGAAACTATGGCTACACCTTC
TRBV10-3	TRBJ1-1	NA	NA	CAIDRPALKNLNTEAFF	TGTGCCATCGACAGACCGGCCCTCAAAAATTTGAACACTGAAGCTTTCTTT
TRBV6-2/TRBV6-3	TRBJ2-1	NA	NA	CASSYSGGVYNEQFF	TGTGCCAGCAGTTACTCGGGCGGGGTCTACAATGAGCAGTTCTTC
TRBV4-3	TRBJ2-6	NA	NA	CASSQDLSSGANVLTF	TGCGCCAGCAGCCAAGATCTTAGCTCTGGGGCCAACGTCCTGACTTTC
TRBV29-1	TRBJ2-1	NA	NA	CSVEGYNEQFF	TGCAGCGTTGAAGGGTACAATGAGCAGTTCTTC
TRBV5-1	TRBJ1-4	few	TRBD1	CASSPRGQNNEKLFF	TGCGCCAGCAGCCCCCGGGGACAGAACAATGAAAAACTGTTTTTT
TRBV6-4	TRBJ2-1	NA	TRBD2	CASSKTSGGAVDEQFF	TGTGCCAGCAGTAAAACTAGCGGGGGGGCTGTCGATGAGCAGTTCTTC
TRBV13	TRBJ2-7	many	NA	CASSYGQGSYEQYF	TGTGCCAGCAGCTATGGGCAGGGGTCCTACGAGCAGTACTTC
TRBV10-3	TRBJ1-1	many	TRBD1	CAIKEKRQGKQGFYTEAFF	TGTGCCATCAAGGAGAAACGTCAGGGGAAACAGGGGTTCTATACTGAAGCTTTCTTT
TRBV5-5	TRBJ2-7	NA	NA	CASSFAGASSYEQYF	TGTGCCAGCAGCTTCGCCGGTGCCTCCTCGTACGAGCAGTACTTC
TRBV6-2/TRBV6-3	TRBJ2-6	few	NA	CASSYRFGANVLTF	TGTGCCAGCAGTTATCGGTTTGGGGCCAACGTCCTGACTTTC
TRBV29-1	TRBJ2-5	few	TRBD2	CSALTSGGSQETQYF	TGCAGCGCTTTGACTAGCGGGGGGTCACAAGAGACCCAGTACTTC
TRBV19	TRBJ1-5	few	NA	CATRGRSNSNQPQHF	TGTGCCACCCGGGGGAGGTCCAATAGCAATCAGCCCCAGCATTTT
TRBV2	TRBJ2-7	many	NA	CASSERGRMVAEQYF	TGTGCCAGCAGTGAACGGGGTCGGATGGTGGCCGAGCAGTACTTC
TRBV24-1	TRBJ1-1	many	TRBD1	CATSDLPRQGAMNTEAFF	TGTGCCACCAGTGATTTGCCACGACAGGGGGCTATGAACACTGAAGCTTTCTTT
TRBV10-2	TRBJ2-7	many	TRBD1	CASAQGAGYEQYF	TGCGCCAGCGCCCAGGGGGCTGGCTACGAGCAGTACTTC
TRBV14	TRBJ2-1	NA	NA	CASSQDKGTGLGNEQFF	TGTGCCAGCAGCCAAGATAAGGGTACAGGTTTAGGGAATGAGCAGTTCTTC
TRBV19	TRBJ1-2	many	NA	CASSMGLRYGYTF	TGTGCCAGTAGTATGGGTCTTCGGTATGGCTACACCTTC
TRBV29-1	TRBJ2-5	few	NA	CSVLSGETQYF	TGCAGCGTTCTCTCAGGAGAGACCCAGTACTTC
TRBV7-9	TRBJ1-3	many	TRBD1	CASSRAGTGGVGFSGNTIYF	TGTGCCAGCAGCCGGGCCGGGACAGGGGGCGTAGGATTCTCTGGAAACACCATATATTTT
TRBV5-1	TRBJ2-7	few	NA	CASSGGLYEQYF	TGCGCCAGCAGCGGGGGACTTTACGAGCAGTACTTC
TRBV5-5	TRBJ1-5	NA	NA	CASSLLASNQPQHF	TGTGCCAGCAGCTTACTTGCAAGCAATCAGCCCCAGCATTTT